This TCR beta chain appears in the sequencing data of a study of blood T cell repertoires in COVID-19. Study-level background: Both acute and convalescent COVID-19 samples were obtained from the United States, Italy and Spain.

CDR1 is LGHNA, CDR2 YNFKEQ, per germline. V gave up 0 bases and J gave up 6 bases, with 14 bases separating them. This CDR3 has 16 amino acids. Study processing details: Cell counts per sample came from amplifying reference gene primers. Generated by immunoSEQ multiplex PCR, the TCRdb table keeps only in-frame clones and is missing some. D and trimming were read from the DNA, whereas the V and J calls and clone size are those reported in that table. The sample records a few hundred thousand clones, about 88% being singletons. Sequenced input: peripheral blood. This receptor was identified in a man between 60 and 75 years old with acute or convalescent COVID-19. The chain is built from TRBV4-2 and TRBJ2-2; maybe TRBD2 (7 bases). The CDR3 is CASSQDTRGAPGELFF. The CDR3 region has the DNA TGTGCCAGCAGCCAAGATACCCGGGGGGCTCCCGGGGAGCTGTTTTTT.